This passage covers 26 T cell receptor beta chains from one sample sequenced in a study of cytomegalovirus exposure and HLA in healthy donors. 13 Jbeta primers and 60 Vbeta primers were used for the PCR. Only in-frame clones appear in the TCRdb table, and some are missing; sequencing was by immunoSEQ multiplex PCR. The data show 90,000 to 100,000 clones, more than 60% seen once. The sequencing sample was made of PBMCs. Receptor source: a middle-aged man in good health and CMV-seronegative.

The J gene is TRBJ1-4, the V gene TRBV6-5; maybe TRBD1 (5 bases). CDR1 is MNHEY and CDR2 is SVGAGI in the germline V gene. V was clipped by 4 bases and J by 14 bases, with 17 bases between them. The CDR3 has 13 amino acids. CDR3 coding DNA: TGTGCCAGCAGTTTCTCCTTATGGGGGGGTCTGTTTTTT. Translating gives CASSFSLWGGLFF.

The chain employs TRBV11-2 and TRBJ2-7, with D unclear. The V end lost 5 bases, the J end lost 3 bases, and 17 bases lay between the germline ends. Germline V gives CDR1 SGHAT, CDR2 FQNNGV. This CDR3 comprises 15 residues. Here the CDR3 reads CASSRLTGSVYEQYF. The DNA of the CDR3 is TGTGCCAGCAGCCGACTGACTGGGTCCGTCTACGAGCAGTACTTC.

This clone came up a few times. The rearrangement links TRBV10-3 to TRBJ1-4; D is undetermined. Germline values: CDR1 ENHRY, CDR2 SYGVKD. V was cut by 3 bases and J by 6 bases, with 5 bases left in between. The CDR3 loop spans 12 amino acids. The CDR3 DNA follows: TGTGCCATCAGTGAAAGCGATGAAAAACTGTTTTTT. Translation gives CAISESDEKLFF.

The rearrangement links TRBV28 to TRBJ1-2; D is possibly TRBD1 (6 bases). The length of the CDR3 is 15 residues. V shed 5 bases and J shed 3 bases, with 16 bases lying between them. Per germline, CDR1 MDHEN and CDR2 SYDVKM. In DNA, the CDR3 is TGTGCCAGCAGTAGCAATATAGGGGGTGACTATGGCTACACCTTC. Protein product: CASSSNIGGDYGYTF.

The chain employs TRBV11-2 and TRBJ1-1, with D unresolved. This CDR3 has 15 residues. Germline assignment: CDR1 SGHAT and CDR2 FQNNGV. V dropped 3 bases and J dropped 4 bases, with 15 bases sitting between them. This CDR3 reads CASSFYQRGVTEAFF. DNA of the CDR3: TGTGCCAGCAGCTTCTATCAGAGAGGTGTCACTGAAGCTTTCTTT.

The chain combines TRBV6-5 with TRBJ1-6; D unresolved. The CDR3 contains 14 residues. The germline V gene has CDR1 MNHEY and CDR2 SVGAGI. V lost 2 bases, J lost 9 bases, and 11 bases lay in between. In DNA, the CDR3 is TGTGCCAGCAGTTACGATCAAGGAGGTTCACCCCTCCACTTT. Translating gives CASSYDQGGSPLHF.

This clone has a handful of counts. The chain joins TRBV10-2 to TRBJ2-6; the D gene is possibly TRBD2 (5 bases). Germline-derived CDR1 and CDR2 are WSHSY and SAAADI. Trimming stripped 5 bases from V and 0 bases from J, with 17 bases between. This CDR3 has 18 amino acids. CDR3 amino acids: CASSRYGEYDSGANVLTF. The CDR3 DNA sequence: TGCGCCAGCAGTCGGTACGGGGAATACGACTCTGGGGCCAACGTCCTGACTTTC.

The genes are TRBV28 and TRBJ1-2; 7 bases agree with TRBD1. This CDR3 has 16 amino acids. V trimming: 1 base; J trimming: 8 bases; junction bases outside the gene matches: 13. Germline CDR1 MDHEN, CDR2 SYDVKM. In DNA, the CDR3 is TGTGCCAGCAGTTTATTAGGGGACAGCATCTTTCGGGGCTACACCTTC. It translates to CASSLLGDSIFRGYTF.

The V call is TRBV21-1, the J call TRBJ1-2. TRBV21-1 is a recognized pseudogene. CDR3 size: 17 residues. CDR3 amino acids: CASSKAGPGRPNYGYTF. In DNA form, the CDR3 reads TGTGCCAGCAGCAAAGCAGGGCCAGGGAGGCCCAACTATGGCTACACCTTC.

The chain joins TRBV5-1 to TRBJ2-1; D remains ambiguous. This CDR3 has 15 residues. The germline CDR1 and CDR2 sequences are SGHRS and YFSETQ. V was cut by 0 bases and J by 0 bases, with 7 bases left in between. The chain's CDR3 is CASSLESSSYNEQFF. The CDR3 DNA reads TGCGCCAGCAGCTTGGAATCTAGCTCCTACAATGAGCAGTTCTTC.

V is TRBV5-8 and J is TRBJ2-2, with TRBD2 as a possible D gene (6 bases). The V end was cut by 4 bases, the J end by 2 bases, with 18 bases between. In germline, CDR1 is SGHTS, CDR2 YDEGEE. This CDR3 has 17 residues. The CDR3 loop reads CASSQYTGESNTGELFF. The CDR3 nucleotides are TGTGCCAGCAGCCAGTACACGGGAGAGTCTAACACCGGGGAGCTGTTTTTT.

This sequence joins TRBV6-5 and TRBJ1-6, with 9 bases aligning to TRBD1. The CDR3 consists of 14 residues. In germline, CDR1 is MNHEY, CDR2 SVGAGI. V trimming: 2 bases; J trimming: 7 bases; junction bases outside the gene matches: 0. CDR3 in DNA: TGTGCCAGCAGTTACGGGACAGGGAATTCACCCCTCCACTTT. Translated, it gives CASSYGTGNSPLHF.

Here the CDR3 reads CASSTTGTGRYEQYF. The CDR3 DNA reads TGTGCCAGCAGCACCACCGGGACAGGGAGGTACGAGCAGTACTTC. The chain has TRBV7-9 and TRBJ2-7; 9 bases are shared with TRBD1. CDR3 length equals 15 residues. Germline V lookup: CDR1 SEHNR, CDR2 FQNEAQ (reference sequence). V trimming: 5 bases; J trimming: 4 bases; junction bases outside the gene matches: 9.

V and J are TRBV19 and TRBJ1-4, with 7 bases identical to TRBD1. This CDR3 has 14 residues. V shed 5 bases and J 6 bases; nucleotides not matched to a gene: 6. Germline loops: CDR1 LNHDA, CDR2 SQIVND (reference sequence). The CDR3 region has the DNA TGTGCCAGTAGTGACAGGGCTACGGATGAAAAACTGTTTTTT. Translated, it gives CASSDRATDEKLFF.

J is TRBJ2-7 and V is TRBV9; the D is unclear. V was cut by 3 bases and J by 3 bases, with 13 bases left in between. CDR1 and CDR2 (germline): SGDLS, YYNGEE. This CDR3 contains 14 residues. CDR3 in amino acids: CASSESFGFYEQYF. The CDR3 DNA is TGTGCCAGCAGCGAGAGCTTCGGTTTCTACGAGCAGTACTTC. Combining the CDR3 with reference TRBV9 and TRBJ2-7 gives the whole variable domain DSGVTQTPKHLITATGQRVTLRCSPRSGDLSVYWYQQSLDQGLQFLIQYYNGEERAKGNILERFSAQQFPDLHSELNLSSLELGDSALYFCASSESFGFYEQYFGPGTRLTVT.

The table lists this clone with a few counts. The chain employs TRBV7-9 and TRBJ1-1; a weak D match, TRBD1 (5 bases). The V end lost 4 bases, the J end lost 1 base, and 13 bases lay between the germline ends. This CDR3 has 15 residues. CDR1 and CDR2 from the germline V gene are SEHNR and FQNEAQ (reference sequence). CDR3 sequence: CASSYAETANTEAFF. CDR3 bases: TGTGCCAGCAGCTACGCAGAGACAGCGAACACTGAAGCTTTCTTT.

The chain carries TRBV11-3 and TRBJ2-7; maybe TRBD1 (6 bases). V lost 2 bases, J lost 3 bases, and 8 bases lay in between. This CDR3 is built from 13 residues. Germline loops: CDR1 SGHNT, CDR2 YENEEA. The CDR3 region is CASSLWTDYEQYF. CDR3 nucleotide sequence: TGTGCCAGCAGCTTATGGACAGACTACGAGCAGTACTTC. Full variable domain (remainder filled in from reference TRBV11-3 and TRBJ2-7): EAGVVQSPRYKIIEKKQPVAFWCNPISGHNTLYWYLQNLGQGPELLIRYENEEAVDDSQLPKDRFSAERLKGVDSTLKIQPAELGDSAVYLCASSLWTDYEQYFGPGTRLTVT.

This clone has just a few counts. The chain is built from TRBV30 and TRBJ1-6, with 7 bases that match TRBD1. Germline assignment: CDR1 GTSNPN and CDR2 SVGIG (reference sequence). V lost 1 base to trimming and J lost 0 bases; unmatched junction nucleotides: 9. CDR3 size: 18 residues. The CDR3 DNA reads TGTGCCTGGAGTGAATTGATAGGGGGCTTCTCCTATAATTCACCCCTCCACTTT. Its protein product is CAWSELIGGFSYNSPLHF.

This chain links TRBV5-1 with TRBJ1-1, with no clear D. Between the trimmed V and J ends, which lost 4 bases and 1 base, there was a span of 8 bases. The germline CDR1 and CDR2 sequences are SGHRS and YFSETQ. This CDR3 spans 13 amino acids. The CDR3 DNA reads as TGCGCCAGCAGCCTTGACTCGAACACTGAAGCTTTCTTT. This encodes CASSLDSNTEAFF. The full variable domain, with the rest looked up from reference TRBV5-1 and TRBJ1-1, is KAGVTQTPRYLIKTRGQQVTLSCSPISGHRSVSWYQQTPGQGLQFLFEYFSETQRNKGNFPGRFSGRQFSNSRSEMNVSTLELGDSALYLCASSLDSNTEAFFGQGTRLTVV.

The DNA of the CDR3 is TGTGCCAGCAGCTCGGTAGCGGGAGTCCACATTCAGTACTTC. The encoded protein is CASSSVAGVHIQYF. The chain recombines TRBV11-2 with TRBJ2-4; 9 bases are a match to TRBD2. The CDR3 covers 14 residues. Germline trimming cut 4 bases from V and 8 bases from J; bases unmatched to any gene: 6. Germline V gene data show CDR1 as SGHAT and CDR2 as FQNNGV. Drawing the rest from reference TRBV11-2 and TRBJ2-4, the complete variable domain is EAGVAQSPRYKIIEKRQSVAFWCNPISGHATLYWYQQILGQGPKLLIQFQNNGVVDDSQLPKDRFSAERLKGVDSTLKIQPAKLEDSAVYLCASSSVAGVHIQYFGAGTRLSVL.

The V gene is TRBV5-1, the J gene TRBJ2-2; D may be TRBD2 (5 bases). Germline V lookup: CDR1 SGHRS, CDR2 YFSETQ. This CDR3 has 15 residues. Trimming took off 3 bases at V and 3 bases at J, with 12 bases between the two ends. This CDR3 is CASSSGLTDTGELFF. In DNA form, the CDR3 reads TGCGCCAGCAGCTCCGGACTGACCGACACCGGGGAGCTGTTTTTT.

The chain combines TRBV28 with TRBJ2-5, with a tentative D call TRBD1 (5 bases). The CDR3 consists of 16 residues. The V and J ends lost 3 bases and 7 bases respectively, with 21 bases between them. Per germline, CDR1 MDHEN and CDR2 SYDVKM. CDR3 in DNA: TGTGCCAGCAGTTTCCATCGGACATTCAAGAAGGTGACCCAGTACTTC. It encodes CASSFHRTFKKVTQYF.

This chain uses TRBV11-2 with TRBJ2-7, with 14 bases identical to TRBD2. Germline assignment: CDR1 SGHAT and CDR2 FQNNGV. V shed 5 bases and J 6 bases; nucleotides not matched to a gene: 9. The CDR3 spans 16 residues. The CDR3 coding sequence is TGTGCCAGCAGCCCCCCCGGGACTAGCGGGAGACGCGAGCAGTACTTC. Residues: CASSPPGTSGRREQYF.

The chain links TRBV19 to TRBJ1-2; no clear D gene. Between the trimmed V and J ends, which lost 5 bases and 3 bases, there was a span of 7 bases. In germline, CDR1 is LNHDA, CDR2 SQIVND (reference sequence). This CDR3 spans 12 amino acids. The CDR3 here is CASSWTDYGYTF. As DNA, the CDR3 is TGTGCCAGTAGTTGGACTGACTATGGCTACACCTTC.

The rearrangement joins TRBV27 to TRBJ2-1; the D is unclear. Per the germline V gene, CDR1 is MNHEY and CDR2 is SMNVEV (reference sequence). The CDR3 is 13 amino acids. Trimming shortened V by 10 bases and J by 0 bases, and 10 bases separated the two germline ends. CDR3 amino acids: CATSWSSYNEQFF. The DNA of the CDR3 is TGTGCCACCTCTTGGAGCTCCTACAATGAGCAGTTCTTC.

The rearrangement links TRBV2 to TRBJ2-1; 9 bases map to TRBD1. V lost 7 bases and J lost 4; bases outside the gene matches: 8. CDR3 length: 15 amino acids. Per germline, CDR1 SNHLY and CDR2 FYNNEI. The CDR3 DNA reads as TGTGCCAGCACCCAAATTGGGACAGGGTACAATGAGCAGTTCTTC. This codes for CASTQIGTGYNEQFF.